A selection of T cell receptor beta chains follows, all from one sample in a study of T-cell memory formation after mild COVID-19. Each CDR3 protein gets one entry after TCRdb re-called the 5' RACE reads with MiXCR. This sample has about 84,000 distinct CDR3 sequences; over 11% occur once, and the top ten carry about 33%. The sample was PBMCs or a T cell subset sorted from them (not recorded which). The source of these receptors is an adult woman who had mild COVID-19 (a few samples of this study predate the infection). Cell type and time point are not known. Both conserved end residues are part of each CDR3. The D gene is left open where the match is weak. Some rows mark clone size as missing; the rest say once, few, many or name a class of expanded clone.

v_gene,d_gene,j_gene,abundance,CDR3aa,CDR3nt
TRBV5-1,TRBD2,TRBJ2-1,-,CASSLGLAEYNEQFF,TGCGCCAGCAGCTTAGGACTAGCTGAATACAATGAGCAGTTCTTC
TRBV29-1,-,TRBJ2-7,-,CSVLASDWNEQYF,TGCAGCGTACTAGCCTCCGATTGGAACGAGCAGTACTTC
TRBV4-3,-,TRBJ1-4,-,CASSQDRAARLFF,TGCGCCAGCAGCCAAGATAGAGCAGCGCGTCTGTTTTTT
TRBV12-3/TRBV12-4,TRBD1,TRBJ2-7,few,CASSPRGPPSYEQYF,TGTGCCAGCAGCCCCAGGGGGCCCCCCTCCTACGAGCAGTACTTC
TRBV7-6,TRBD2,TRBJ2-7,few,CASSPLTSGANHYEQYF,TGTGCCAGCAGCCCCCTTACTAGCGGGGCGAACCATTACGAGCAGTACTTC
TRBV7-9,-,TRBJ2-1,few,CASSLEGGQFF,TGTGCCAGCAGCTTAGAGGGGGGGCAGTTCTTC
TRBV7-9,TRBD1,TRBJ1-2,-,CASRRTGPNYGYTF,TGTGCCAGCAGGAGGACAGGGCCAAACTATGGCTACACCTTC
TRBV5-1,-,TRBJ1-5,few,CASRLDSAQPQHF,TGCGCCAGCAGACTCGACAGCGCTCAGCCCCAGCATTTT
TRBV5-1,TRBD1,TRBJ1-2,few,CASSSGTGGANYGYTF,TGCGCCAGCAGCTCCGGGACAGGGGGCGCGAACTATGGCTACACCTTC
TRBV13,-,TRBJ2-7,-,CASSLWAGDIFVQQYF,TGTGCCAGCAGCTTATGGGCAGGGGACATCTTCGTGCAGCAGTACTTC
TRBV20-1,TRBD1,TRBJ2-2,-,CSARDPGTENTGELFF,TGCAGTGCTAGAGACCCCGGGACAGAGAACACCGGGGAGCTGTTTTTT
TRBV9,-,TRBJ2-1,few,CASSVDGRGDEQFF,TGTGCCAGCAGCGTAGACGGGAGAGGCGATGAGCAGTTCTTC
TRBV6-6,-,TRBJ2-1,-,CATGTHANEQFF,TGTGCCACGGGGACTCACGCCAATGAGCAGTTCTTC
TRBV18,-,TRBJ1-1,-,CASSPGVNTEAFF,TGTGCCAGCTCACCGGGGGTGAACACTGAAGCTTTCTTT
TRBV20-1,-,TRBJ1-5,-,CSARETGKGPQHF,TGCAGTGCTAGAGAAACGGGAAAGGGGCCCCAGCATTTT
TRBV14,TRBD2,TRBJ2-3,many,CASSPSGSYGDTQYF,TGTGCCAGCAGCCCTAGCGGGAGTTATGGAGATACGCAGTATTTT
TRBV29-1,-,TRBJ2-2,few,CSVAFGGYTGELFF,TGCAGCGTTGCCTTCGGGGGTTACACCGGGGAGCTGTTTTTT
TRBV7-8,TRBD1,TRBJ2-3,many,CASSTGTGADTQYF,TGTGCCAGCAGCACCGGGACAGGGGCAGATACGCAGTATTTT
TRBV4-1,TRBD1,TRBJ1-2,-,CASSRDRGDGYTF,TGCGCCAGCAGCCGCGACAGGGGTGACGGCTACACCTTC
TRBV20-1,TRBD1,TRBJ2-1,-,CSCSGGYEQFF,TGCAGTTGCTCAGGGGGATACGAGCAGTTCTTC
TRBV5-6,TRBD1,TRBJ2-7,-,CASSIGQEKHF,TGTGCCAGCAGCATCGGACAGGAGAAGCACTTC
TRBV3-1,-,TRBJ2-5,-,CASSKPLGGASQETQYF,TGTGCCAGCAGCAAGCCATTGGGCGGGGCCTCCCAAGAGACCCAGTACTTC
TRBV12-3/TRBV12-4,-,TRBJ1-3,many,CASSTGYQDTIYF,TGTGCCAGCAGCACAGGGTATCAAGACACCATATATTTT
TRBV5-1,-,TRBJ2-1,few,CASSFFAGAGEQFF,TGCGCCAGCAGCTTCTTTGCGGGGGCGGGTGAGCAGTTCTTC
TRBV20-1,TRBD2,TRBJ2-7,-,CSASGFGTSGSYEQYF,TGCAGTGCTAGCGGATTCGGGACTAGCGGGTCCTACGAGCAGTACTTC
TRBV7-9,TRBD2,TRBJ2-7,-,CASSLEGGSSYEQYF,TGTGCCAGCAGCTTAGAAGGCGGGAGCTCCTACGAGCAGTACTTC
TRBV15,-,TRBJ2-5,few,CATSKGDSGQETQYF,TGTGCCACCAGCAAAGGGGATAGCGGACAAGAGACCCAGTACTTC
TRBV12-3/TRBV12-4,-,TRBJ2-2,-,CASSWTVNTGELFF,TGTGCCAGCAGCTGGACGGTGAACACCGGGGAGCTGTTTTTT
TRBV12-3/TRBV12-4,-,TRBJ1-5,-,CASSLEGFSNQPQHF,TGTGCCAGCAGTTTGGAGGGTTTTAGCAATCAGCCCCAGCATTTT
TRBV30,TRBD2,TRBJ2-5,-,CAWSGGTSGRGETQYF,TGTGCCTGGAGTGGGGGGACTAGCGGGAGAGGAGAGACCCAGTACTTC
TRBV29-1,-,TRBJ2-1,few,CSVGLLSSYNEQFF,TGCAGCGTTGGACTTCTGAGCTCCTACAATGAGCAGTTCTTC